Listed below are T cell receptor beta chains from one sample, sequenced in a study of human T cells and chemical hapten exposure. TCRdb ran MiXCR on the RACE reads and lists one entry per CDR3 protein. Of 80,000 to 95,000 distinct CDR3 sequences listed, around 9.6% are singletons. Source: whole blood, taken in connection with sensitization to the hapten diphenylcyclopropenone (DPC). The receptors shown here come from a woman between 35 and 50 years old with alopecia areata. Some clones in this sample may be carry-over from other donors' samples. Each CDR3 is given with its conserved first and last residue. Each record gives: CDR3 DNA, CDR3 protein, J gene, D gene, V gene, clone size. A D gene is named only where the DNA matches it firmly. Rows may omit the clone size; those that give it use once, few, many or a size class.

cdr3_nt: TGTGCCAGCAGCCAAGGAGGCCTCACTGGCTACACCTTC
cdr3_aa: CASSQGGLTGYTF
j_call: TRBJ1-2
d_call: -
v_call: TRBV3-1
clone_size: many

cdr3_nt: TGTGCCACCAGCATCAGGAATGAGCAGTTCTTC
cdr3_aa: CATSIRNEQFF
j_call: TRBJ2-1
d_call: -
v_call: TRBV15
clone_size: -

cdr3_nt: TGTGCCAGCAGTTTAGACGGCCGTGGGCCCTATACGCAGTATTTT
cdr3_aa: CASSLDGRGPYTQYF
j_call: TRBJ2-3
d_call: -
v_call: TRBV28
clone_size: few

cdr3_nt: TGTGCCAGCAGCTTAGTATGGCAGGGGGGACCAGATACGCAGTATTTT
cdr3_aa: CASSLVWQGGPDTQYF
j_call: TRBJ2-3
d_call: -
v_call: TRBV7-2
clone_size: few

cdr3_nt: TGTGCCAGCAGCTTGGACAGTTTTGATGGCTACACCTTC
cdr3_aa: CASSLDSFDGYTF
j_call: TRBJ1-2
d_call: -
v_call: TRBV7-9
clone_size: many

cdr3_nt: TGTGCCAGCAGCCAGTACCGGTCCGGGGCTTTCTTT
cdr3_aa: CASSQYRSGAFF
j_call: TRBJ1-1
d_call: -
v_call: TRBV3-1
clone_size: -

cdr3_nt: TGTGCCAGTAGGTTCAGCACAGGGCGCGGCTACACCTTC
cdr3_aa: CASRFSTGRGYTF
j_call: TRBJ1-2
d_call: -
v_call: TRBV19
clone_size: -

cdr3_nt: TGTGCCAGCAGTTTATCGGGGGGGAACGAGCAGTACTTC
cdr3_aa: CASSLSGGNEQYF
j_call: TRBJ2-7
d_call: TRBD2
v_call: TRBV27
clone_size: few

cdr3_nt: TGCGCCAGCAGTGAGTCGGGAGGGATAGGCAATCAGCCCCAGCATTTT
cdr3_aa: CASSESGGIGNQPQHF
j_call: TRBJ1-5
d_call: -
v_call: TRBV10-2
clone_size: many

cdr3_nt: TGTGCCAGCTCACCGGAGCAGGGAATGATTGGAAACACCATATATTTT
cdr3_aa: CASSPEQGMIGNTIYF
j_call: TRBJ1-3
d_call: -
v_call: TRBV18
clone_size: many

cdr3_nt: TGCGCCAGCAGCTTGACCGACCCGCCGGGGGAAAAACTGTTTTTT
cdr3_aa: CASSLTDPPGEKLFF
j_call: TRBJ1-4
d_call: -
v_call: TRBV5-1
clone_size: few

cdr3_nt: TGCGCCAGCAGCTCCCAGGGTGGCGAGCAGTACTTC
cdr3_aa: CASSSQGGEQYF
j_call: TRBJ2-7
d_call: -
v_call: TRBV5-1
clone_size: -

cdr3_nt: TGTGCCAGCAGTGATGGGAGGGGGACCAATCAGCCCCAGCATTTT
cdr3_aa: CASSDGRGTNQPQHF
j_call: TRBJ1-5
d_call: -
v_call: TRBV2
clone_size: many

cdr3_nt: TGTGCCAGTAGTATTCATCACGGACAGAACACCGGGGAGCTGTTTTTT
cdr3_aa: CASSIHHGQNTGELFF
j_call: TRBJ2-2
d_call: -
v_call: TRBV19
clone_size: few

cdr3_nt: TGTGCCAGCTCACTTACCCAAGGACAGGATCAGTACTTC
cdr3_aa: CASSLTQGQDQYF
j_call: TRBJ2-4
d_call: TRBD1
v_call: TRBV18
clone_size: many

cdr3_nt: TGTGCCAGCAGCTACCGGGGACGGATGAACACTGAAGCTTTCTTT
cdr3_aa: CASSYRGRMNTEAFF
j_call: TRBJ1-1
d_call: -
v_call: TRBV12-3/TRBV12-4
clone_size: -

cdr3_nt: TGTGCCAGCAGGGAAAGCTCCTACAATGAGCAGTTCTTC
cdr3_aa: CASRESSYNEQFF
j_call: TRBJ2-1
d_call: -
v_call: TRBV6-5
clone_size: -

cdr3_nt: TGCAGTGCTAGGGGACTAGCGGCTCTCGTGCAGTATTTT
cdr3_aa: CSARGLAALVQYF
j_call: TRBJ2-3
d_call: TRBD2
v_call: TRBV20-1
clone_size: many

cdr3_nt: TGTGCCAGCAGTCCTTCGTTTGGGAGCTCCTACGAGCAGTACTTC
cdr3_aa: CASSPSFGSSYEQYF
j_call: TRBJ2-7
d_call: -
v_call: TRBV27
clone_size: many

cdr3_nt: TGTGCCAGCAGTTACGGGACAGAGAATCAGCCCCAGCATTTT
cdr3_aa: CASSYGTENQPQHF
j_call: TRBJ1-5
d_call: TRBD1
v_call: TRBV6-2/TRBV6-3
clone_size: -

cdr3_nt: TGCGCCAGCAGTGAGGGGTCTGGGATTACAAACTATGGCTACACCTTC
cdr3_aa: CASSEGSGITNYGYTF
j_call: TRBJ1-2
d_call: -
v_call: TRBV10-2
clone_size: few

cdr3_nt: TGTGCCAGCCCCACGACGAAAACAGGTGATACTGGAAACACCATATATTTT
cdr3_aa: CASPTTKTGDTGNTIYF
j_call: TRBJ1-3
d_call: -
v_call: TRBV7-9
clone_size: many